The source of this TCR beta chain is a study of blood T cell repertoires in COVID-19. The table came from immunoSEQ multiplex PCR; TCRdb's copy has only in-frame clones and leaves some out. The table records under 450,000 clones, approximately 87% of them present only once. The germline V gene has CDR1 MDHEN and CDR2 SYDVKM. V lost 6 bases, J lost 3 bases, and 4 bases stayed unmatched. The CDR3 sequence is 14 residues long. The V call is TRBV28, the J call TRBJ2-3; the match to TRBD2 covers 9 bases. The sequence was obtained from a man younger than 40 who had recovered from COVID-19. Source material: PBMCs or T cells enriched from blood (not recorded which). Here the CDR3 DNA reads TGTGCCAGCAGCAGCGGGGGGAATACAGATACGCAGTATTTT. This translates into CASSSGGNTDTQYF.